The source of this TCR beta chain is a study of blood T cell repertoires in COVID-19. About the research overall: T cells, B-cell-depleted T cells, or PBMCs provided the cDNA or gDNA that served as material.

There are 15 residues in the CDR3. V lost 6 bases to trimming and J lost 4 bases; unmatched junction nucleotides: 11. Per the germline V gene, CDR1 is MNHEY and CDR2 is SVGAGI. In the original workflow: Estimated nucleated cell counts came from reference gene primer amplification. Data came from immunoSEQ multiplex PCR; TCRdb stores just in-frame clones and leaves some out. V and J calls plus clone size are reproduced from that table; the DNA served to infer D and trimming. The table lists about 140,000 clones, more than 80% of them singletons. The receptor comes from an older woman with active COVID-19. The genes are TRBV6-5 and TRBJ2-7; 8 bases match TRBD1. What was sequenced was peripheral blood. The CDR3 region has the DNA TGTGCCAGCAGCCTACAGGGTGACAGGGGTTACGAGCAGTACTTC. Its translation is CASSLQGDRGYEQYF.